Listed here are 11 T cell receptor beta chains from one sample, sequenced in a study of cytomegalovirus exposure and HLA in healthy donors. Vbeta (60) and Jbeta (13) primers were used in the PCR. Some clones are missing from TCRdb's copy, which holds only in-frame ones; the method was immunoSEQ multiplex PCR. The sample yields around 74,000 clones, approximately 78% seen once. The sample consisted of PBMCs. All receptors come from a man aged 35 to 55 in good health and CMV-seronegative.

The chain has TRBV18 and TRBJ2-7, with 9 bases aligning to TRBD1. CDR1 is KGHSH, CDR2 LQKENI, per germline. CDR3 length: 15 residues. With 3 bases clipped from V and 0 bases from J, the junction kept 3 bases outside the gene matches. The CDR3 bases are TGTGCCAGCTCACCCGGGACAGGGAGCTCCTACGAGCAGTACTTC. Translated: CASSPGTGSSYEQYF.

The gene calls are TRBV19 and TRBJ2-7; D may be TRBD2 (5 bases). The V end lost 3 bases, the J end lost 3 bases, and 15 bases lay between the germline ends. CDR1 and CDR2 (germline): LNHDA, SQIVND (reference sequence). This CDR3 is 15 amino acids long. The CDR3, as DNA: TGTGCCAGTAGTATTAACGGGGAAGTTTACTACGAGCAGTACTTC. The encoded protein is CASSINGEVYYEQYF.

This CDR3 is CASSELLRHSVDTEAFF. In nucleotides, the CDR3 is TGCGCCAGCAGTGAGCTGCTACGACACTCTGTCGACACTGAAGCTTTCTTT. The chain carries TRBV10-2 and TRBJ1-1; D gene ambiguous. The ends were cut back, 2 bases at V and 3 bases at J, with 19 bases in the middle. This CDR3 region has 17 residues. CDR1 and CDR2 (germline): WSHSY, SAAADI.

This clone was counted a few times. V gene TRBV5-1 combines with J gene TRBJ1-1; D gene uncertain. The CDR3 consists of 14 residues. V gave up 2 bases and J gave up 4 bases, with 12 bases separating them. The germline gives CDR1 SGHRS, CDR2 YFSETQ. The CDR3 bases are TGCGCCAGCAGCTTAGAGAGGGTAGGCACTGAAGCTTTCTTT. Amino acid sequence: CASSLERVGTEAFF.

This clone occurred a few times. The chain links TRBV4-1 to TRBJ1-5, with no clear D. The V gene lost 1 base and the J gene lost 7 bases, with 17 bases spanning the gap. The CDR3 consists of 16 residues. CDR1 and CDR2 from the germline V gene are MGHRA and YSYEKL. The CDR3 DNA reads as TGCGCCAGCAGCCAAGTCGATCTGGTACGGTACCAGCCCCAGCATTTT. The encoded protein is CASSQVDLVRYQPQHF.

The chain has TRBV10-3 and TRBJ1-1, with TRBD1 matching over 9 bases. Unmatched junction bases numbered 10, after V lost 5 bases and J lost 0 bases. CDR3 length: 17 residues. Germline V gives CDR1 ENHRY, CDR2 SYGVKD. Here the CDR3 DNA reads TGTGCCATCAGTCCCGGGACAGGGATGAGGATGAACACTGAAGCTTTCTTT. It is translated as CAISPGTGMRMNTEAFF.

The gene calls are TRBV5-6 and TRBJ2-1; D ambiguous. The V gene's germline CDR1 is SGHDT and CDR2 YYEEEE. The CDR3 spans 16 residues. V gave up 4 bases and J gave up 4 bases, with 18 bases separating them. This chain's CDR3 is CASSNPPRDFYNEQFF. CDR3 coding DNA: TGTGCCAGCAGCAACCCCCCACGAGACTTTTACAATGAGCAGTTCTTC.

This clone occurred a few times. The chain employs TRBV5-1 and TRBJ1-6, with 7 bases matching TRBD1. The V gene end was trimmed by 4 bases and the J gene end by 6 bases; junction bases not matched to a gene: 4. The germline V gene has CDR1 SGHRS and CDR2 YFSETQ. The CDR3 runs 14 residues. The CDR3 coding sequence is TGCGCCAGCAGCACGGGACAGAGTAATTCACCCCTCCACTTT. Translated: CASSTGQSNSPLHF.

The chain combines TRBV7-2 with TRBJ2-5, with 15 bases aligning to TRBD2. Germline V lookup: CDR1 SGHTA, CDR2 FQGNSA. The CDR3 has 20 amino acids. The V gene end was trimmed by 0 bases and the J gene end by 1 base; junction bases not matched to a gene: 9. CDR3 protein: CASSLAPLLGLAGGQETQYF. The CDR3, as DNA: TGTGCCAGCAGCTTAGCCCCCCTACTGGGACTAGCGGGGGGCCAAGAGACCCAGTACTTC. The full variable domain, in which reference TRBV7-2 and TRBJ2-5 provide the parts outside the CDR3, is GAGVSQSPSNKVTEKGKDVELRCDPISGHTALYWYRQSLGQGLEFLIYFQGNSAPDKSGLPSDRFSAERTGGSVSTLTIQRTQQEDSAVYLCASSLAPLLGLAGGQETQYFGPGTRLLVL.

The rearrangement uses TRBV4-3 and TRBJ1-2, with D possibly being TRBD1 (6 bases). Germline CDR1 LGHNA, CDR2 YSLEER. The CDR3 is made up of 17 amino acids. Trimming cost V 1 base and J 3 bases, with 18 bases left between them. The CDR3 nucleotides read TGCGCCAGCAGCCAAGCTGGCATGCGGGGGCGAGACTATGGCTACACCTTC. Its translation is CASSQAGMRGRDYGYTF.

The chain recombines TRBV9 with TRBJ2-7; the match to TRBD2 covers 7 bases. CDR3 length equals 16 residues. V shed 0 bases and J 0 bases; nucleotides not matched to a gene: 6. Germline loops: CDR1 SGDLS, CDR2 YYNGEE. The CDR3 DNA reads TGTGCCAGCAGCGTAGGGGGGGAGGGTTTCTCCTACGAGCAGTACTTC. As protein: CASSVGGEGFSYEQYF.